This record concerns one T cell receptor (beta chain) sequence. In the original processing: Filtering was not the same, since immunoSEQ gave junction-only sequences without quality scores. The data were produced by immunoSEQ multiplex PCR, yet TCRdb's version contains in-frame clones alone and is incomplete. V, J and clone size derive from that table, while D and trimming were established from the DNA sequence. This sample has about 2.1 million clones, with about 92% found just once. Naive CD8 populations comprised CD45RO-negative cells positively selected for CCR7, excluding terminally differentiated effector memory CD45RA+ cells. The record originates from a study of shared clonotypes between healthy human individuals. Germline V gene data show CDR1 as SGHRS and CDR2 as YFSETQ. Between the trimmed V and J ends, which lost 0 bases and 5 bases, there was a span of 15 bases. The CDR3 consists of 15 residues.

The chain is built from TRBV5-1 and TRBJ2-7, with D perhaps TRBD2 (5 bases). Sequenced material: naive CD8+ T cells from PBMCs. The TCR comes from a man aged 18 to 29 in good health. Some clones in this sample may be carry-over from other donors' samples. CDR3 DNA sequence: TGCGCCAGCAGCTTGGAAGGAGGCTTAGCTGACGAGCAGTACTTC. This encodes CASSLEGGLADEQYF.